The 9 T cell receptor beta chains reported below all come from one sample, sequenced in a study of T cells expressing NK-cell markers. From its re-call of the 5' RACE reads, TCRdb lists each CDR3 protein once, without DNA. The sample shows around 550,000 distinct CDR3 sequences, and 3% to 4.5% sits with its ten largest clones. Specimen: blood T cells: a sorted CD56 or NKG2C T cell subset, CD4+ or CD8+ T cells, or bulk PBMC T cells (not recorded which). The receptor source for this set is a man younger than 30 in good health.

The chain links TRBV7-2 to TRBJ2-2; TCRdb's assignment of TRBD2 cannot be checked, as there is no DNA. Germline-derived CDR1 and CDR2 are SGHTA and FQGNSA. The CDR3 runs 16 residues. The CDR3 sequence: CASSLASTSTTGELFF.

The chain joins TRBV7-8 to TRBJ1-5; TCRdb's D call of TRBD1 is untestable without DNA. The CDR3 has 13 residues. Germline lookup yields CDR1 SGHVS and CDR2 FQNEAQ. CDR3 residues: CASSADRSQPQHF. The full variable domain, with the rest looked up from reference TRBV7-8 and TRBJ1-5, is GAGVSQSPRYKVAKRGQDVALRCDPISGHVSLFWYQQALGQGPEFLTYFQNEAQLDKSGLPSDRFFAERPEGSVSTLKIQRTQQEDSAVYLCASSADRSQPQHFGDGTRLSIL.

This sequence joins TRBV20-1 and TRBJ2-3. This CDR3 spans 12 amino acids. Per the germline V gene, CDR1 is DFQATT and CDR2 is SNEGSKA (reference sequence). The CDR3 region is CSARSTRNTQYF.

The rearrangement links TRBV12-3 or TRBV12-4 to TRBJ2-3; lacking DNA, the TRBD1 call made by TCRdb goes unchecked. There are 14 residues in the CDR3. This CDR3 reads CASSWGTHGDTQYF.

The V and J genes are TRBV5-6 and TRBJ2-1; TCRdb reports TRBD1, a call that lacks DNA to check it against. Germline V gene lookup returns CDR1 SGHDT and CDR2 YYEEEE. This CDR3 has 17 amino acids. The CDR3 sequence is CASSLASRGWTSNEQFF.

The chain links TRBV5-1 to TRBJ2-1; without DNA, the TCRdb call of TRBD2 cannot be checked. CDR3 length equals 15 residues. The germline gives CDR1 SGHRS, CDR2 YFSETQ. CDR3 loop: CASSPEGGSYNEQFF.

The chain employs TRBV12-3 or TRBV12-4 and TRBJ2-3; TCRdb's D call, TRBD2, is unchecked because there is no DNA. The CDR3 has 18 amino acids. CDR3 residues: CASSLVRSSAGNTDTQYF.

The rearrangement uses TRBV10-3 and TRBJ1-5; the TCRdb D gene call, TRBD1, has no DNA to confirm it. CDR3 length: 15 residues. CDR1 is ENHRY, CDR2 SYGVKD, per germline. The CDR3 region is CAISETYRGDQPQHF.

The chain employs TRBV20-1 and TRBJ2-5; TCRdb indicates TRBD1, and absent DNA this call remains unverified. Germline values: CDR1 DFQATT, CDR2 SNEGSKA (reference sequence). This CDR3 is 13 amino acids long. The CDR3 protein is CSAPFQGTETQYF.